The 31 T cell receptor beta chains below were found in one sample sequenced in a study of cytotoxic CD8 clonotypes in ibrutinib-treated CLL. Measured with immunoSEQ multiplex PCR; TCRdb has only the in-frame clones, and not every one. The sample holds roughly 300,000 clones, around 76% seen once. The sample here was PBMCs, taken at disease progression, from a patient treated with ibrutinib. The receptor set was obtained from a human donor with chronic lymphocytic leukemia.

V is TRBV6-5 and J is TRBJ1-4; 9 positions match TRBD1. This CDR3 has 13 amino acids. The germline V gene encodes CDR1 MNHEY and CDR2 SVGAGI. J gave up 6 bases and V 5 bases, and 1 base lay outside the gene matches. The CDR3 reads CASSRQGDEKLFF. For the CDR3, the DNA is TGTGCCAGCAGTCGACAGGGGGATGAAAAACTGTTTTTT.

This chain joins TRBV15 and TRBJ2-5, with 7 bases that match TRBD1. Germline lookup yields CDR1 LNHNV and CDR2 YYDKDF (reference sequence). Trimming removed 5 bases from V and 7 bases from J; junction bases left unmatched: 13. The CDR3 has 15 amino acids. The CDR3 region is CATSGENKPGGTQYF. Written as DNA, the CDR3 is TGTGCCACCAGCGGGGAAAACAAGCCAGGGGGGACCCAGTACTTC.

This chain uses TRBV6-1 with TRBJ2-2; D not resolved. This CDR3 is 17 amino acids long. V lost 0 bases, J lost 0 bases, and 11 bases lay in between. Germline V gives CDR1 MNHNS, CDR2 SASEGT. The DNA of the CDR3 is TGTGCCAGCAGTGAAGCCCACCGGGCCTCGAACACCGGGGAGCTGTTTTTT. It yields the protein CASSEAHRASNTGELFF.

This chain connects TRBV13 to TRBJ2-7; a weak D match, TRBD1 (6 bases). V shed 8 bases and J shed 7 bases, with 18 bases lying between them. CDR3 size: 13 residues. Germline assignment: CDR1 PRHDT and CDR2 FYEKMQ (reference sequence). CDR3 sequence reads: CASALDRHPEQYF. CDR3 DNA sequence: TGTGCCAGCGCCTTGGACAGACATCCGGAGCAGTACTTC.

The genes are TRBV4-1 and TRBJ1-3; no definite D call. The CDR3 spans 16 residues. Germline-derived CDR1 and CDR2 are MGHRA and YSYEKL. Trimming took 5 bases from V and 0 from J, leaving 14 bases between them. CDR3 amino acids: CASSDRLPLSGNTIYF. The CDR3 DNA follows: TGCGCCAGCAGCGACCGACTCCCCCTCTCTGGAAACACCATATATTTT.

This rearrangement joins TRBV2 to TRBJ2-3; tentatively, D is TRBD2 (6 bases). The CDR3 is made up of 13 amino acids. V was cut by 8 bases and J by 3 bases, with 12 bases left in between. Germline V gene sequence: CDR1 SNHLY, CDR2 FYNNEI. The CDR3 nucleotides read TGTGCCAGCTGGAGGGAAACGACAGATACGCAGTATTTT. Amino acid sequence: CASWRETTDTQYF.

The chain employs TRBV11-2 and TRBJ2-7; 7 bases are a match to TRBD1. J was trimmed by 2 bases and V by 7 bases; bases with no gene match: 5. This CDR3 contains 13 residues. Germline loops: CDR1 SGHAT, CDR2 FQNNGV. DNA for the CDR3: TGTGCCAGCAACAGACAGGGCACCTACGAGCAGTACTTC. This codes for CASNRQGTYEQYF.

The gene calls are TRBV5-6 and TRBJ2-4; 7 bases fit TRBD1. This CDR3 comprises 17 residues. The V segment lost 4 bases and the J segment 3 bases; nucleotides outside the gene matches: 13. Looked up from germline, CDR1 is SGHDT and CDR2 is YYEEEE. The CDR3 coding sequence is TGTGCCAGCAGCCCGGGGACAGTATGGTGGGACAAAAACATTCAGTACTTC. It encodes CASSPGTVWWDKNIQYF.

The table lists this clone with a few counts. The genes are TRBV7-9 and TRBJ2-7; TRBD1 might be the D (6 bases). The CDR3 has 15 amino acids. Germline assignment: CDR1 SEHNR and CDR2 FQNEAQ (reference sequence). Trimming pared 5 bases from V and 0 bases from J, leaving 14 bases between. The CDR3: CASSRGQGSSYEQYF. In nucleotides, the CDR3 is TGTGCCAGCAGCCGAGGGCAGGGGAGCTCCTACGAGCAGTACTTC. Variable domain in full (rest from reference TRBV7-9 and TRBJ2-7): DTGVSQNPRHKITKRGQNVTFRCDPISEHNRLYWYRQTLGQGPEFLTYFQNEAQLEKSRLLSDRFSAERPKGSFSTLEIQRTEQGDSAMYLCASSRGQGSSYEQYFGPGTRLTVT.

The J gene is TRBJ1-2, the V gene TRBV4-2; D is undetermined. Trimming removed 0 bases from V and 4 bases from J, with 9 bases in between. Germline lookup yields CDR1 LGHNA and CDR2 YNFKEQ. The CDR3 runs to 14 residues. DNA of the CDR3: TGTGCCAGCAGCCAAGATCTTTACAGCTATGGCTACACCTTC. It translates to CASSQDLYSYGYTF.

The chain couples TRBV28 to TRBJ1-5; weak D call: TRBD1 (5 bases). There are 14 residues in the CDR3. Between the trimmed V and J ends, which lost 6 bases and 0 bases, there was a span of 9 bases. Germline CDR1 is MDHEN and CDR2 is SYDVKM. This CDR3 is CASRGTASNQPQHF. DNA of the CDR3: TGTGCCAGCAGAGGGACGGCTAGCAATCAGCCCCAGCATTTT.

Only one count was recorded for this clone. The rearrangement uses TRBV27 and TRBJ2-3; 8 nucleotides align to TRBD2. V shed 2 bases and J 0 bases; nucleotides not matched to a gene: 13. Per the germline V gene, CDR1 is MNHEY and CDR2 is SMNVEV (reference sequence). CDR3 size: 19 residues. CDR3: CASSLLAGQGKTSTDTQYF. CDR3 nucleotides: TGTGCCAGCAGTTTACTAGCGGGTCAGGGGAAGACTAGCACAGATACGCAGTATTTT.

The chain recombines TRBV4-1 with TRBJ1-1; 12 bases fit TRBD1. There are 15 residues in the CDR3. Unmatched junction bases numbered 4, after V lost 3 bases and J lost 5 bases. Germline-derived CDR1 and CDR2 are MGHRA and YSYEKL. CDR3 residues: CASSHWDRGHTEAFF. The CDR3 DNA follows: TGCGCCAGCAGCCACTGGGACAGGGGGCATACTGAAGCTTTCTTT.

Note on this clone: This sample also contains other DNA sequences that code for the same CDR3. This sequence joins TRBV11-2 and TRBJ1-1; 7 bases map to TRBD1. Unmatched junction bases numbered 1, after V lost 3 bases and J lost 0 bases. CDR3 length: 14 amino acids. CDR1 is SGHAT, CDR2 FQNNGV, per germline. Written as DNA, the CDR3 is TGTGCCAGCAGCTTGACAGGGCTGAACACTGAAGCTTTCTTT. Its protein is CASSLTGLNTEAFF.

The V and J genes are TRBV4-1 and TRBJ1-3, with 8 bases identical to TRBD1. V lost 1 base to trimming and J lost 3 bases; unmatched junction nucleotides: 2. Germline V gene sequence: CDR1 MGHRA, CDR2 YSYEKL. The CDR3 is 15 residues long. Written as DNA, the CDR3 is TGCGCCAGCAGCCAAGGGACAGGGTTTGGAAACACCATATATTTT. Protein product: CASSQGTGFGNTIYF.

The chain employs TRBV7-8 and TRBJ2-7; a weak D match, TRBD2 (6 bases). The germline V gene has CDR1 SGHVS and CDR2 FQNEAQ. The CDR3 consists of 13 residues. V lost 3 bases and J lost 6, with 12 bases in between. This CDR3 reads CASSFGKRVEQYF. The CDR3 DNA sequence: TGTGCCAGCAGCTTCGGTAAGCGGGTCGAGCAGTACTTC.

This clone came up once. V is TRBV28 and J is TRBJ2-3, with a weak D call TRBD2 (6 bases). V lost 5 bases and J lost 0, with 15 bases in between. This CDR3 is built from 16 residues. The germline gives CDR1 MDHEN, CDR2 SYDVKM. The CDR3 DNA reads TGTGCCAGCAGTCAACTTCCCGGGACTAGCACAGATACGCAGTATTTT. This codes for CASSQLPGTSTDTQYF.

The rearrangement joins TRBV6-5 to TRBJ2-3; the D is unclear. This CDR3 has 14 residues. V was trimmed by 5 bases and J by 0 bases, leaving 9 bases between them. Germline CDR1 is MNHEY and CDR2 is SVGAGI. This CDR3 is CASSGKRSTDTQYF. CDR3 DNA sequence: TGTGCCAGCAGTGGCAAAAGAAGCACAGATACGCAGTATTTT.

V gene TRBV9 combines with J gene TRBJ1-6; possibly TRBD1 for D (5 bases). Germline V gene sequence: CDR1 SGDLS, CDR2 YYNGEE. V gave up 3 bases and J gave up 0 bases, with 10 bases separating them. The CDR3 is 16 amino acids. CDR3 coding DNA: TGTGCCAGCAGCGCAAACAGGATCTCCTATAATTCACCCCTCCACTTT. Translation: CASSANRISYNSPLHF.

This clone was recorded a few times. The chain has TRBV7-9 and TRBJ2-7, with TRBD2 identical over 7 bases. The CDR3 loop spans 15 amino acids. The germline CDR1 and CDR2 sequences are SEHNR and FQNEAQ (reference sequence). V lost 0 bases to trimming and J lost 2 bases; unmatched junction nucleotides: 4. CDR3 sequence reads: CASSLAGGGAYEQYF. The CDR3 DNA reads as TGTGCCAGCAGCTTAGCCGGGGGAGGGGCCTACGAGCAGTACTTC.

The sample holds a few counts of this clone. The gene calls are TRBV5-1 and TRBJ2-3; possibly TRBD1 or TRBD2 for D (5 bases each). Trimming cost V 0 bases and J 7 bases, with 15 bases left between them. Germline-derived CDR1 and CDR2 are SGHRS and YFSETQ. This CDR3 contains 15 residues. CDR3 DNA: TGCGCCAGCAGCTTGGAGGGGACCCTGGTGCATACGCAGTATTTT. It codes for CASSLEGTLVHTQYF.

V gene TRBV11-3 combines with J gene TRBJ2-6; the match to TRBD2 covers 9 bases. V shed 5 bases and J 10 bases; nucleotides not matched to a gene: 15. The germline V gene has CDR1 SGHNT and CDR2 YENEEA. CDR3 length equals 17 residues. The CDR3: CASSPRTTAGGENVLTF. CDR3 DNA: TGTGCCAGCAGCCCCAGGACGACAGCGGGGGGAGAAAACGTCCTGACTTTC.

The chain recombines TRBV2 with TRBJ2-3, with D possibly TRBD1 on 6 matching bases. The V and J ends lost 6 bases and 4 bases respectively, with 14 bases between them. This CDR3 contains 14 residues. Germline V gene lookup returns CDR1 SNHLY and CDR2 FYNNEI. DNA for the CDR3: TGTGCCAGCAGAGCTACAGGGTATCCAGATACGCAGTATTTT. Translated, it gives CASRATGYPDTQYF.

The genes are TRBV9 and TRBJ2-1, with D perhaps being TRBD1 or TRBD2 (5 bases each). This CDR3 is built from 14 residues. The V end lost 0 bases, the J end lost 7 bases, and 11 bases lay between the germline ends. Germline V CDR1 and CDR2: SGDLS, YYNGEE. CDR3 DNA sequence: TGTGCCAGCAGCGTAGGAGGGACGGCTAATGAGCAGTTCTTC. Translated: CASSVGGTANEQFF.

The CDR3 protein is CASSSLAGEAGDTQYF. The CDR3 DNA reads TGCGCCAGCAGTTCCTTAGCGGGAGAGGCGGGAGATACGCAGTATTTT. V usage is TRBV4-1 and J usage is TRBJ2-3; TRBD2 agrees at 9 bases. This CDR3 has 16 residues. CDR1 is MGHRA and CDR2 is YSYEKL in the germline V gene. The V gene end was trimmed by 6 bases and the J gene end by 5 bases; junction bases not matched to a gene: 12.

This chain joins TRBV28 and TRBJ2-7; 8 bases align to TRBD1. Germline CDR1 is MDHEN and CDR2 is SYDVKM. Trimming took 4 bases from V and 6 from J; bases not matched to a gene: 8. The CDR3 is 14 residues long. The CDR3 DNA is TGTGCCAGCAGTTCCTGGACAGGGATCGCCGAGCAGTACTTC. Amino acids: CASSSWTGIAEQYF.

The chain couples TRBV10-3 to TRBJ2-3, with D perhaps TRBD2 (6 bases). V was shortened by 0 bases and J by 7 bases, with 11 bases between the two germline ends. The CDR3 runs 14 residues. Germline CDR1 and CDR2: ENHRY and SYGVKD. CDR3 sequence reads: CAISESIAANTQYF. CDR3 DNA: TGTGCCATCAGTGAGTCGATAGCGGCAAATACGCAGTATTTT.

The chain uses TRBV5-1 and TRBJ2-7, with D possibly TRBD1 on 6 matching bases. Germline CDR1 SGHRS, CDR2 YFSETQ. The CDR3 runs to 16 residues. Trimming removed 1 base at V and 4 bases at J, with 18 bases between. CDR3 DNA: TGCGCCAGCAGCTTGTTGGGGGCGCGGTACTCTTACGAGCAGTACTTC. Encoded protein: CASSLLGARYSYEQYF.

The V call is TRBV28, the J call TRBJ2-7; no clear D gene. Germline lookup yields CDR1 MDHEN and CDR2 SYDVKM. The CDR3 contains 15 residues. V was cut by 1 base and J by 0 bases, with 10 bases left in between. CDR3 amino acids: CASSLSVSSSYEQYF. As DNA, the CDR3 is TGTGCCAGCAGTTTATCGGTGTCGTCCTCCTACGAGCAGTACTTC.

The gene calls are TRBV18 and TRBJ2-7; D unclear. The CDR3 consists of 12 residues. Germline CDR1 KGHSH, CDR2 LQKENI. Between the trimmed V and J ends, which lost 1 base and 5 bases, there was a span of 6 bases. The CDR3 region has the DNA TGTGCCAGCTCACCACGTTTCCACGAGCAGTACTTC. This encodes CASSPRFHEQYF.

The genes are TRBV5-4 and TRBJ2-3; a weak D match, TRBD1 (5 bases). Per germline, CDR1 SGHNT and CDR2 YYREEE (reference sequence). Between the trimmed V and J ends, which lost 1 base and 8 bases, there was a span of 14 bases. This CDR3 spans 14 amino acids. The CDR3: CASSLNPGRGTQYF. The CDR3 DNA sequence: TGTGCCAGCAGCTTGAACCCGGGTAGGGGTACGCAGTATTTT.